This T cell receptor beta chain is from a study of T cells in Graves' hyperthyroidism and ophthalmopathy. Over 18 months, lack of ophthalmopathy progression marked Graves' hyperthyroidism as stable. Aged 18 to 65, the patients had hyperthyroidism that was newly diagnosed and had lasted under 2 months. Diagnoses were established using clinical symptoms, serum thyroxine and TRAb, thyroid ultrasound and orbital computed tomography. Germline loops: CDR1 MDHEN, CDR2 SYDVKM. The CDR3 consists of 14 residues. Losses at the gene ends were 3 bases for V and 3 bases for J; bases not matched to a gene: 2. Ten or more counts support this clonotype. Researchers took RNA transcripts and amplified the TCR beta CDR3 regions from them. TCR CDR3 underwent first-round RT-PCR with the HTBI primer set. TCRdb independently ran MiXCR on the multiplex PCR reads; one entry per CDR3 protein. The sample yields 550,000 to 800,000 distinct CDR3 sequences, 15% to 20% seen once.

The chain combines TRBV28 with TRBJ2-3, with 8 nucleotides matching TRBD1. The clonotype was recovered from a man aged 50 or older with Graves' hyperthyroidism. Sequencing was carried out using blood. The CDR3 loop reads CASSFGQGTDTQYF. CDR3 sequence (DNA): TGTGCCAGCAGTTTCGGACAGGGAACAGATACGCAGTATTTT.